This T cell receptor (beta chain) was identified during a study of blood T cell repertoires in COVID-19. The overall study: The United States, Italy and Spain provided the acute and convalescent COVID-19 samples. The analysed material was cDNA or gDNA that came from T cells, B-cell-depleted T cells, or PBMCs.

In the authors' methods: Cell counts per sample came from amplifying reference gene primers. Clones were sequenced by immunoSEQ multiplex PCR, and TCRdb holds only the in-frame ones, with some missing. V and J calls and clone size follow that table, whereas D and trimming were derived from the DNA. The sample has some 380,000 clones, roughly 77% seen once. CDR1 and CDR2 (germline): SGDLS, YYNGEE. V lost 0 bases and J lost 4, with 16 bases in between. CDR3 length equals 16 residues. The chain couples TRBV9 to TRBJ1-2, with a possible D match to TRBD1 (5 bases). This TCR came from a human donor with acute or convalescent COVID-19. The donor label of this sample is uncertain. The specimen sequenced was peripheral blood. CDR3 coding DNA: TGTGCCAGCAGCGTAGAGACAGTACCACCCCCCTATGGCTACACCTTC. Translating it yields CASSVETVPPPYGYTF.